A selection of T cell receptor beta chains follows, all from one sample in a study of cytomegalovirus exposure and HLA in healthy donors. Some clones are missing from TCRdb's copy, which holds only in-frame ones; the method was immunoSEQ multiplex PCR. The table shows some 140,000 clones, with about 80% occurring only once. Sample: PBMCs. Receptor source: a man aged 25-45 years in good health and CMV-seropositive. The CDR3 runs from the conserved cysteine through the conserved F or W.

CASRSGTLLNQPQHF,TRBV6-1
CASSDRSGRSDQFF,TRBV6-1
CASSVGQGQPQHF,TRBV9
CASSRGQARGYTF,TRBV28
CASSFSGSKNIQYF,TRBV27
CASSPGLVGYEQYF,TRBV27
CASSGFGTGLLEQYF,TRBV6-1
CAWRGDRKHTEAFF,TRBV30
CASNRRADQNTEAFF,TRBV19
CASSWGRDRYNEQFF,TRBV5-4
CASTPLYEQYF,TRBV2
CASNTGSGQETQYF,TRBV5-1
CASSVGLAGYEQYF,TRBV9
CAWRVRDSYSPLHF,TRBV30
CASSQPSQVRADTQYF,TRBV4-1
CAWGSGTSYEQYF,TRBV30
CASSLQGYGGGEQYF,TRBV5-8
CASSLTGSSGGANVLTF,TRBV27
CASSFIQGQQYF,TRBV28
CATSRTRTQQGPTDTQYF,TRBV15
CSVAPLAGSQETQYF,TRBV29-1
CASSHGLAMSTDTQYF,TRBV27
CASSLAGMGYEQYF,TRBV7-9
CASREYQETQYF,TRBV2
CASSTGLVQETQYF,TRBV5-1
CASTSTGGKKLFF,TRBV19
CASSAGIANTIYF,TRBV28
CASSVAGFGNTIYF,TRBV9
CASSGTGYEQYF,TRBV6-1
CASSQDWDRGAESSGANVLTF,TRBV4-2
CASSIAGAGNTIYF,TRBV19
CASSVGQGNTEAFF,TRBV9
CASSRRGSKRTDTQYF,TRBV14
CASIGDRDSNEQFF,TRBV2
CASSPGGAGQPQHF,TRBV5-5
CASSIRGAGDSSGEKLFF,TRBV19
CASSLELAGENEQFF,TRBV5-4
CASSVAGASGGYQETQYF,TRBV9